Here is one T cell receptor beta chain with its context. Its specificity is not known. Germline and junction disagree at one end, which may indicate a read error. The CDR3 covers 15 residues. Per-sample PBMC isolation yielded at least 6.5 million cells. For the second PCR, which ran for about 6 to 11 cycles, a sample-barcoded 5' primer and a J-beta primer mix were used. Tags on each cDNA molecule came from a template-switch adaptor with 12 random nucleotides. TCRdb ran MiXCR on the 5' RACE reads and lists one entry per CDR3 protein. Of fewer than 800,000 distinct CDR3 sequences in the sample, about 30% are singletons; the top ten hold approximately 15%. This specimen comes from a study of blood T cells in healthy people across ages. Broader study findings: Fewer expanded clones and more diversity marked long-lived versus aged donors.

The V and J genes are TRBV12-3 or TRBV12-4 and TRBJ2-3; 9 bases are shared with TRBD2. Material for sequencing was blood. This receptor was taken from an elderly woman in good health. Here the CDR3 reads CASSFNSGGADAQYF. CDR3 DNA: TGTGCCAGCAGTTTTAATAGCGGGGGCGCAGATGCGCAGTATTTT.